These 14 T cell receptor beta chains were all obtained from the same sample, sequenced in a study of cytotoxic CD8 clonotypes in ibrutinib-treated CLL. Profiled with immunoSEQ multiplex PCR; TCRdb holds only in-frame clones, not every one. The sample holds some 200,000 clones, over 60% seen once. This specimen was PBMCs, taken after 24 months of ibrutinib treatment. The receptors originated from a human donor with chronic lymphocytic leukemia.

This clone has just a few counts. J is TRBJ1-1 and V is TRBV5-5; the D gene is possibly TRBD1 (6 bases). CDR1 and CDR2 from the germline V gene are SGHKS and YYEKEE (reference sequence). The CDR3 runs to 15 residues. Deletions cut 3 bases from V and 0 bases from J, with 12 bases between. The CDR3 here is CASSWQGPLNTEAFF. CDR3 bases: TGTGCCAGCAGCTGGCAGGGGCCCTTGAACACTGAAGCTTTCTTT.

This clone was observed a handful of times. The genes are TRBV6-5 and TRBJ1-5; the D is unclear. Germline V gene data show CDR1 as MNHEY and CDR2 as SVGAGI. V gave up 6 bases and J gave up 0 bases, with 6 bases separating them. The CDR3 covers 13 residues. This CDR3 reads CASSYDSNQPQHF. In DNA, the CDR3 is TGTGCCAGCAGCTACGATAGCAATCAGCCCCAGCATTTT.

This rearrangement joins TRBV5-6 to TRBJ2-5, with D unclear. There are 12 residues in the CDR3. V lost 1 base and J 7 bases, leaving 8 bases between the germline ends. From germline, CDR1 is SGHDT and CDR2 YYEEEE. CDR3: CASSLWGGTQYF. In DNA form, the CDR3 reads TGTGCCAGCAGCTTGTGGGGTGGGACCCAGTACTTC.

The sample holds a few counts of this clone. The chain is built from TRBV7-9 and TRBJ2-7; D unclear. The length of the CDR3 is 12 residues. CDR1 is SEHNR and CDR2 is FQNEAQ in the germline V gene (reference sequence). Deletions cut 5 bases from V and 0 bases from J, with 5 bases between. CDR3 coding DNA: TGTGCCAGCAGCCCACCCTCCTACGAGCAGTACTTC. It codes for CASSPPSYEQYF.

This chain uses TRBV6-5 with TRBJ2-1; 9 bases align to TRBD2. The germline V gene encodes CDR1 MNHEY and CDR2 SVGAGI. The CDR3 contains 15 residues. The V and J ends lost 3 bases and 9 bases, in that order; junction bases with no gene match: 9. The CDR3 loop is CASSYEASGIGEQFF. DNA for the CDR3: TGTGCCAGCAGTTATGAGGCTAGCGGGATCGGTGAGCAGTTCTTC.

This sequence joins TRBV4-1 and TRBJ2-7; 8 bases map to TRBD2. Per the germline V gene, CDR1 is MGHRA and CDR2 is YSYEKL. V was clipped by 2 bases and J by 3 bases; unmatched bases: 3. The CDR3 loop spans 14 amino acids. CDR3 bases: TGCGCCAGCAGCCAACCGGGACTAGGCTACGAGCAGTACTTC. Amino acids: CASSQPGLGYEQYF.

This clone came up a few times. The rearrangement links TRBV9 to TRBJ1-4, with 9 bases identical to TRBD1. V was pared by 4 bases and J by 8 bases, with 12 bases of the junction left unmatched. The length of the CDR3 is 16 residues. Germline V CDR1 and CDR2: SGDLS, YYNGEE. The CDR3 loop reads CASSPRPGTGYEKLFF. The CDR3 DNA sequence: TGTGCCAGCAGCCCTCGTCCCGGGACAGGGTACGAAAAACTGTTTTTT.

This chain joins TRBV30 and TRBJ1-2; TRBD1 matches 7 bases. In germline, CDR1 is GTSNPN, CDR2 SVGIG (reference sequence). The length of the CDR3 is 14 residues. V was pared by 2 bases and J by 7 bases, with 10 bases of the junction left unmatched. CDR3 bases: TGTGCCTGGAGTACGGGAGGGGGCGCGGGTGGCTACACCTTC. Encoded protein: CAWSTGGGAGGYTF.

The genes are TRBV5-6 and TRBJ1-5, with TRBD1 as a possible D gene (6 bases). The CDR3 has 13 amino acids. V was trimmed by 1 base and J by 6 bases, leaving 8 bases between them. Germline CDR1 is SGHDT and CDR2 is YYEEEE. CDR3 nucleotide sequence: TGTGCCAGCAGCTTGTCAGGGGCTCAGCCCCAGCATTTT. This gives the protein CASSLSGAQPQHF.

The chain employs TRBV9 and TRBJ1-1, with no clear D. The V and J ends lost 0 bases and 3 bases respectively, with 9 bases between them. The CDR3 extends over 14 amino acids. Germline CDR1 reads SGDLS; CDR2 reads YYNGEE. The chain's CDR3 is CASSVGRRDTEAFF. In DNA form, the CDR3 reads TGTGCCAGCAGCGTAGGGCGGCGAGACACTGAAGCTTTCTTT.

The chain employs TRBV28 and TRBJ2-3, with D uncertain. The CDR3 runs to 13 residues. V was pared by 10 bases and J by 4 bases, with 15 bases between. The V gene's germline CDR1 is MDHEN and CDR2 SYDVKM. The CDR3 sequence: CATELGVADTQYF. The CDR3 nucleotides are TGTGCCACCGAGTTAGGCGTCGCAGATACGCAGTATTTT.

The chain links TRBV9 to TRBJ2-7; tentatively, D is TRBD2 (6 bases). The germline V gene encodes CDR1 SGDLS and CDR2 YYNGEE. V lost 2 bases and J lost 0, with 15 bases in between. The CDR3 sequence is 16 residues long. The CDR3 is CASSVAALATSYEQYF. CDR3 DNA sequence: TGTGCCAGCAGCGTTGCCGCCCTAGCGACCTCCTACGAGCAGTACTTC.

This clone has a handful of counts. This chain links TRBV25-1 with TRBJ1-2; D is unclear. The V gene lost 3 bases and the J gene lost 4 bases, with 9 bases spanning the gap. The CDR3 sequence is 13 residues long. The V gene's germline CDR1 is MGHDK and CDR2 SYGVNS. CDR3 bases: TGTGCCAGCAGTGATGACACATTCTATGGCTACACCTTC. Its translation: CASSDDTFYGYTF.

This clone has just a few counts. V is TRBV11-2 and J is TRBJ2-7, with D possibly being TRBD2 (6 bases). In germline, CDR1 is SGHAT, CDR2 FQNNGV. V was trimmed by 6 bases and J by 1 base, leaving 16 bases between them. CDR3 size: 15 residues. The CDR3 DNA follows: TGTGCCAGCAGTTTGGGCCCCCGGGAGTCCTACGAGCAGTACTTC. Translation: CASSLGPRESYEQYF.